Following are 2 T cell receptor beta chains from one sample sequenced in a study of read filtering for tumor transcriptome and immune sequencing. From roughly 390 ng of RNA, a library with molecular barcoded alpha/delta and beta/gamma adaptors was made. Using its own MiXCR run on the reads, TCRdb lists one record per CDR3 protein. The repertoire includes 30,000 to 50,000 distinct CDR3 sequences, about 11% of them detected once, and around 35% sits in the top ten. The specimen was a population of CD138-negative cells sorted from bone marrow. The receptors stem from a donor aged 40 or over with multiple myeloma.

This clonotype was seen repeatedly, ten times or more. The genes are TRBV7-9 and TRBJ2-1, with TRBD2 matching 7 bases. This CDR3 is built from 16 residues. Trimming at V came to 1 base and at J to 1 base, leaving 4 bases not matched to a gene. CDR1 is SEHNR, CDR2 FQNEAQ, per germline (reference sequence). CDR3 amino acids: CASSLEAGLSYNEQFF. CDR3 coding DNA: TGTGCCAGCAGCTTAGAAGCGGGGCTGTCCTACAATGAGCAGTTCTTC.

There are many counts of this clonotype. V gene TRBV11-2 combines with J gene TRBJ2-1; D is unclear. Germline V CDR1 and CDR2: SGHAT, FQNNGV. This CDR3 has 18 amino acids. V was shortened by 1 base and J by 4 bases, with 20 bases between the two germline ends. The CDR3 nucleotides are TGTGCCAGCAGCTTAGCCATTTACTCCCTATTTTCTTACAATGAGCAGTTCTTC. Amino acid sequence: CASSLAIYSLFSYNEQFF.